Detailed here is one T cell receptor beta chain. Clones were sequenced by immunoSEQ multiplex PCR, and TCRdb holds only the in-frame ones, with some missing. The sample holds some 77,000 clones, approximately 94% seen once. These data originate in a study of T cell changes during pregnancy in multiple sclerosis. This CDR3 spans 14 amino acids. Trimming removed 1 base from V and 5 bases from J; junction bases left unmatched: 5. CDR1 and CDR2 from the germline V gene are SQVTM and ANQGSEA. The clonotype was recovered from a female donor with multiple sclerosis, enrolled in a pregnancy study. This rearrangement joins TRBV29-1 to TRBJ2-5, with 9 bases aligning to TRBD2. This specimen consisted of CD4+ T cells from peripheral blood mononuclear cells, obtained before pregnancy. The CDR3 DNA is TGCAGCGTTGAAGGCGGGGGGGCCTGGGAGACCCAGTACTTC. Translated: CSVEGGGAWETQYF.